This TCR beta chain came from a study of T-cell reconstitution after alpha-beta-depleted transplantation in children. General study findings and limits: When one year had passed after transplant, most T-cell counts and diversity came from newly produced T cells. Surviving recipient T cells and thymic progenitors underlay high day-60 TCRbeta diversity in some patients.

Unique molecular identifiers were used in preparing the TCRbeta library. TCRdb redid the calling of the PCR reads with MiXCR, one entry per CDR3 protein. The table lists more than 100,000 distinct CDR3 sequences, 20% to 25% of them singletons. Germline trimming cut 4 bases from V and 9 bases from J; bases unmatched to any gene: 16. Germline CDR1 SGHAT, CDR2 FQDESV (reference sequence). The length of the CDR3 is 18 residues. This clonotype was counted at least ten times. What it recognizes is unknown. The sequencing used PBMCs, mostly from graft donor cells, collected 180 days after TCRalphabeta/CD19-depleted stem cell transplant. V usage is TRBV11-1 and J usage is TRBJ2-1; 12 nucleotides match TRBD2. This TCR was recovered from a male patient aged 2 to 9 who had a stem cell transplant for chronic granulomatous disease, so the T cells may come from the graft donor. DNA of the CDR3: TGTGCCAGCAGCTGGCCGGGACAGGCGACTAGCGGGAGTGTTGAGCAGTTCTTC. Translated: CASSWPGQATSGSVEQFF.